Listed below are T cell receptor beta chains from one sample, sequenced in a study of blood T cell repertoires in COVID-19. The table came from immunoSEQ multiplex PCR; TCRdb's copy has only in-frame clones and leaves some out. This sample has roughly 140,000 clones; about 79% occur once, and the top ten carry roughly 6.8%. Sequencing was performed on peripheral blood. These receptor sequences come from a woman aged 45-65 years in a cohort sampled during active or convalescent COVID-19. The CDR3 runs from the conserved cysteine through the conserved F or W. D genes are given only for firm matches. The size entry is marked missing in some rows and otherwise reads once, few, many or a size class.

d_gene,v_gene,j_gene,abundance,CDR3nt,CDR3aa
-,TRBV5-1,TRBJ1-4,few,TGCGCCAGCAGCTTTACAGGGTTGCAGGAAAAACTGTTTTTT,CASSFTGLQEKLFF
-,TRBV6-5,TRBJ1-6,-,TGTGCCAGCAGTTACTCGGCAGGGGAGTCACCCCTCCACTTT,CASSYSAGESPLHF
-,TRBV5-6,TRBJ2-1,-,TGTGCCAGCAGCTTTGCTACTTACAATGAGCAGTTCTTC,CASSFATYNEQFF
-,TRBV7-2,TRBJ1-2,-,TGTGCCAGCAGCGTAGCAGCGGCCACTAACTATGGCTACACCTTC,CASSVAAATNYGYTF
-,TRBV6-5,TRBJ2-3,-,TGTGCCAGCACCTCACTTGGGGCCCTCCACCCGGCGCAGTATTTT,CASTSLGALHPAQYF
-,TRBV7-2,TRBJ2-7,once,TGTGCCAGCAGCTTATATGTTACAGGGATCCACGAGCAGTACTTC,CASSLYVTGIHEQYF
TRBD1,TRBV25-1,TRBJ1-1,-,TGTGCCAGCAGTAGGACAGGGGCCATGAACACTGAAGCTTTCTTT,CASSRTGAMNTEAFF
TRBD1,TRBV27,TRBJ1-2,-,TGTGCCAGCCGAAGCCTAGGGGGCACAACAAACTATGGCTACACCTTC,CASRSLGGTTNYGYTF
-,TRBV5-1,TRBJ2-5,-,TGCGCCAGCAGCTTTTTACAGGGTAAAGAGACCCAGTACTTC,CASSFLQGKETQYF
-,TRBV14,TRBJ2-7,-,TGTGCCAGCAGCCCTAACAGCTCCTACGAGCAGTACTTC,CASSPNSSYEQYF
TRBD1,TRBV19,TRBJ2-7,-,TGTGCCAGTAGTACAACGTCCTATCAGGGGGCGTACGAGCAGTACTTC,CASSTTSYQGAYEQYF